This T cell receptor beta chain is drawn from a study of blood T cell repertoires in COVID-19. In the study overall: Nucleic acid was either cDNA or gDNA, and it came from T cells, B-cell-depleted T cells, or PBMCs.

Patients from Seattle were sampled longitudinally, starting during active infection. In the authors' workflow: Using reference gene primer amplification, nucleated cell counts were estimated. The repertoire was sequenced with immunoSEQ multiplex PCR; TCRdb's copy has only in-frame clones and lacks some. From that table come the V and J calls and clone size; the DNA was used to work out D and trimming. The data show 250,000 to 300,000 clones, 86% seen once. The sample holds a few counts of this clone. V lost 10 bases and J lost 2; bases outside the gene matches: 7. This CDR3 spans 15 amino acids. Germline CDR1 MDHEN, CDR2 SYDVKM.

This TCR came from a woman under 40 with COVID-19, enrolled during active disease. Sequencing used peripheral blood. The chain joins TRBV28 to TRBJ1-6; 8 positions match TRBD1. The CDR3 here is CATIQQGAYNSPLHF. CDR3 nucleotide sequence: TGTGCCACCATCCAACAGGGGGCCTATAATTCACCCCTCCACTTT. Using reference TRBV28 and TRBJ1-6 for the parts outside the CDR3, the full variable domain is DVKVTQSSRYLVKRTGEKVFLECVQDMDHENMFWYRQDPGLGLRLIYFSYDVKMKEKGDIPEGYSVSREKKERFSLILESASTNQTSMYLCATIQQGAYNSPLHFGNGTRLTVT.